This T cell receptor beta chain appears in the sequencing data of a study of monozygotic twins with inflammatory bowel disease. The germline V gene encodes CDR1 SGHVS and CDR2 FQNEAQ. This CDR3 is built from 14 residues. Study observations and caveats: People with IBD had fewer clonotypes in common with others than healthy twins did, especially with disease activity.

Turning to this clonotype: What it binds is not known.

Total RNA, at 3,500 to 4,000 ng, went into every TCR library. Generation of cDNA took place in eight separate reactions per sample. UMIs with a 6-nucleotide sample barcode were added by template switching. Following a re-call of the 5' RACE reads, TCRdb has one entry per CDR3 protein and lacks DNA. In total, the table holds more than 300,000 distinct CDR3 sequences. The J gene is TRBJ2-5, the V gene TRBV7-8; no DNA is available, so the TRBD2 call from TCRdb remains unchecked. Sequencing used blood. This receptor was taken from a human donor with ulcerative colitis or Crohn's disease, or a healthy co-twin of an affected twin (not recorded which). CDR3 sequence reads: CASSLVGPAETQYF.